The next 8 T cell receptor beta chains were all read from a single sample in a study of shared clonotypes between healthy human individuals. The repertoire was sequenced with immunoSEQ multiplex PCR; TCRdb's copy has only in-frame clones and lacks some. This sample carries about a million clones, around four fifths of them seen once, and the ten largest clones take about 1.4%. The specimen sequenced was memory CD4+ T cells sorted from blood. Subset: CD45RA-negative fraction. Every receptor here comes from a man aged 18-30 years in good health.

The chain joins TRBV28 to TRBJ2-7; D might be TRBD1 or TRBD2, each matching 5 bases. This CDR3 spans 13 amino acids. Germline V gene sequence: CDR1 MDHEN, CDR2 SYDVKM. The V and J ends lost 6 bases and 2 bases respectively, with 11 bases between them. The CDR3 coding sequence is TGTGCCAGCAGACCCACGGGACCCTACGAGCAGTACTTC. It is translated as CASRPTGPYEQYF. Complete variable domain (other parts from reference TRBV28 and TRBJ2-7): DVKVTQSSRYLVKRTGEKVFLECVQDMDHENMFWYRQDPGLGLRLIYFSYDVKMKEKGDIPEGYSVSREKKERFSLILESASTNQTSMYLCASRPTGPYEQYFGPGTRLTVT.

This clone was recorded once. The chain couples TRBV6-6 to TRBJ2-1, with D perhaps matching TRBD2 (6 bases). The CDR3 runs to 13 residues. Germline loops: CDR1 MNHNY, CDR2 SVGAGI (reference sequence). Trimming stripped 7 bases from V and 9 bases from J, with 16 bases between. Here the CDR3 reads CASILSGAGEQFF. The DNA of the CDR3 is TGTGCCAGCATTCTTAGCGGCGCCGGTGAGCAGTTCTTC.

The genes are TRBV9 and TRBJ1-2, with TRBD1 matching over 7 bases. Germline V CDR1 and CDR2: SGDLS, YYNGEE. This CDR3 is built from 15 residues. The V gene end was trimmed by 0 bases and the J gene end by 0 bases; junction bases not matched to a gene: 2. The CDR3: CASSVATGPNYGYTF. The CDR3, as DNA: TGTGCCAGCAGCGTAGCGACAGGGCCTAACTATGGCTACACCTTC.

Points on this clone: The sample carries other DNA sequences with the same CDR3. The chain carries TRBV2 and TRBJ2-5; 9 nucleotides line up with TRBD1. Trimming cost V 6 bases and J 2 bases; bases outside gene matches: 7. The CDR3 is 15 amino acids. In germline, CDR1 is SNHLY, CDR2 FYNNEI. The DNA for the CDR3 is TGTGCCAGCAGATTAGGACAGGGGACGCAAGAGACCCAGTACTTC. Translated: CASRLGQGTQETQYF.

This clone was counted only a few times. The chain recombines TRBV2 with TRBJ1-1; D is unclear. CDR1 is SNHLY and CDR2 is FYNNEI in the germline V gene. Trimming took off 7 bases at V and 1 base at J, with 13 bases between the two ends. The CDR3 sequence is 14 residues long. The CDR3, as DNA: TGTGCCAGCACCACCAACGGCTGGAACACTGAAGCTTTCTTT. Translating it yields CASTTNGWNTEAFF.

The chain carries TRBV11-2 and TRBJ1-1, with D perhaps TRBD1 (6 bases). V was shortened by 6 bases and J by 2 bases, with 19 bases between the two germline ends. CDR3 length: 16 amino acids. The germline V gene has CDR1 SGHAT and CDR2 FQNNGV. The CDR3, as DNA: TGTGCCAGCAGGTTCCCCGGGCGGGGGCACAACACTGAAGCTTTCTTT. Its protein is CASRFPGRGHNTEAFF.

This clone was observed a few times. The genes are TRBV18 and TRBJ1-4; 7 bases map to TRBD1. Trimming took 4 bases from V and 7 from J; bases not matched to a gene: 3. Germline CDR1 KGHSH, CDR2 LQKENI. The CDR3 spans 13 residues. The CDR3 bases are TGTGCCAGCTCACTTGGGACAGTTGAAAAACTGTTTTTT. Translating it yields CASSLGTVEKLFF.

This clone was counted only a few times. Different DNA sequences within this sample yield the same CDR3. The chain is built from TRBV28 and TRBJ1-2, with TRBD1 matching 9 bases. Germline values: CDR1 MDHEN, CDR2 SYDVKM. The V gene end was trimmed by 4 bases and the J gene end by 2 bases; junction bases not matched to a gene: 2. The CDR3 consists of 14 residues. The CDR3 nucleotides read TGTGCCAGCAGTTCCGGACAGGGGAACTATGGCTACACCTTC. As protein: CASSSGQGNYGYTF.